This T cell receptor beta chain came from a study of Ad26.COV2.S vaccination and SARS-CoV-2 variants. This table comes from immunoSEQ multiplex PCR, and its TCRdb copy is limited to in-frame clones, with some not included. Found here are tens of thousands of clones, 82% of them singletons; the top ten hold roughly 15%. This CDR3 is built from 15 residues. The V gene's germline CDR1 is SGHTA and CDR2 FQGTGA. J gave up 9 bases and V 1 base, and 4 bases lay outside the gene matches. Sequencing was performed on peripheral blood, taken after recovery from COVID-19. The TCR was taken from a human donor who had recovered from COVID-19. The V call is TRBV7-3, the J call TRBJ1-6; 9 bases are a match to TRBD1. CDR3 loop: CASSLKGDRVSPLHF. CDR3 bases: TGTGCCAGCAGCTTAAAAGGGGACAGGGTTTCACCCCTCCACTTT.